Presented here are 32 T cell receptor beta chains from one specimen sequenced in a study of low-dose radiotherapy and immunotherapy resistance in tumors. TRAV- and TRBV-specific primers, spanning alpha and beta chains, primed first-strand cDNA. TCR amplification ran about 20 PCR cycles using constant-region and V-primer adapter primers. From the reads, TCRdb called clonotypes with MiXCR, one entry per CDR3 protein. The data hold approximately 90,000 distinct CDR3 sequences, with 9.4% observed a single time. Documented time point: before trial treatment. The sample was PBMCs, taken before treatment. Receptors originate from a male donor with prostate cancer.

This clonotype was recorded at least ten times. The chain employs TRBV18 and TRBJ2-7; perhaps TRBD1 as D (5 bases). CDR1 is KGHSH, CDR2 LQKENI, per germline. V was pared by 6 bases and J by 6 bases, with 12 bases between. The length of the CDR3 is 12 residues. CDR3 in amino acids: CASSSGTGEQYF. DNA of the CDR3: TGTGCCAGCTCCTCAGGCACAGGCGAGCAGTACTTC. The full variable domain, rest sourced from reference TRBV18 and TRBJ2-7, is NAGVMQNPRHLVRRRGQEARLRCSPMKGHSHVYWYRQLPEEGLKFMVYLQKENIIDESGMPKERFSAEFPKEGPSILRIQQVVRGDSAAYFCASSSGTGEQYFGPGTRLTVT.

As for this clonotype: A far larger clone is only one base removed, so a read error is likely. The CDR3 sequence: CASSQTGPQPQHF. The CDR3 bases are TGTGCCAGCAGCCAGACAGGGCCTCAGCCCCAGCATTTT. This sequence joins TRBV26 and TRBJ1-5; TRBD1, the table's D call, was not compared with the DNA. TRBV26 represents a pseudogene. This CDR3 is 13 amino acids long.

Comments on this clonotype: The junction and the germline gene differ at one end; a read error may be behind it. The genes are TRBV5-3 and TRBJ1-1; no clear D. TRBV5-3 falls under the ORF class, with uncertain function. The CDR3 has 13 residues. In nucleotides, the CDR3 is TGTGCCAGCAGCTCGTGGGCTAGTTCTGAAGCTTTCTTT. It codes for CASSSWASSEAFF.

This clonotype has ten or more counts. The genes are TRBV28 and TRBJ2-6; TRBD1 aligns across 9 bases. J gave up 0 bases and V 6 bases, and 18 bases lay outside the gene matches. This CDR3 has 21 amino acids. Germline values: CDR1 MDHEN, CDR2 SYDVKM. The CDR3 DNA reads TGTGCCAGCAGGAGCTATATAAGGTTGGGGACAGGGACCTCTGGGGCCAACGTCCTGACTTTC. Translation: CASRSYIRLGTGTSGANVLTF.

This clonotype has at least ten counts. This chain uses TRBV7-8 with TRBJ2-5, with TRBD2 matching 13 bases. CDR3 length equals 16 residues. Trimming took 4 bases from V and 6 from J; bases not matched to a gene: 8. CDR1 is SGHVS and CDR2 is FQNEAQ in the germline V gene. The CDR3 sequence: CASSSLTSGRRQTQYF. In nucleotides, the CDR3 is TGTGCCAGCAGCTCCCTGACTAGCGGGAGGAGGCAGACCCAGTACTTC.

In this sample, this clonotype turned up many times. The CDR3: CASSPNGQMSYEQYF. As DNA, the CDR3 is TGTGCCAGCTCACCTAACGGACAGATGTCCTACGAGCAGTACTTC. V usage is TRBV18 and J usage is TRBJ2-7, with D perhaps matching TRBD1 (6 bases). CDR3 size: 15 residues. Germline V gene lookup returns CDR1 KGHSH and CDR2 LQKENI. Trimming stripped 3 bases from V and 1 base from J, with 13 bases between.

This clonotype was seen many times. This chain links TRBV9 with TRBJ2-2; 9 positions match TRBD2. Per germline, CDR1 SGDLS and CDR2 YYNGEE. V lost 0 bases to trimming and J lost 6 bases; unmatched junction nucleotides: 6. The length of the CDR3 is 16 residues. DNA of the CDR3: TGTGCCAGCAGCGTAGCGGGACTAGCTACACCCGGGGAGCTGTTTTTT. The encoded protein is CASSVAGLATPGELFF.

This clonotype has at least ten counts. The chain uses TRBV6-5 and TRBJ1-5; 7 bases agree with TRBD1. From germline, CDR1 is MNHEY and CDR2 SVGAGI. The CDR3 consists of 15 residues. The V and J ends lost 6 bases and 6 bases, in that order; junction bases with no gene match: 11. The CDR3 coding sequence is TGTGCCAGCAGCCCGGACAGGCTCGGGACTCAGCCCCAGCATTTT. It translates to CASSPDRLGTQPQHF.

The table lists this clonotype with many counts. The chain joins TRBV5-1 to TRBJ1-1; 8 bases align to TRBD1. V dropped 4 bases and J dropped 0; count of bases not matched to a gene: 5. This CDR3 spans 15 amino acids. The germline V gene encodes CDR1 SGHRS and CDR2 YFSETQ. CDR3 protein: CASSRGQEMNTEAFF. The CDR3 bases are TGCGCCAGCAGCCGGGGACAGGAAATGAACACTGAAGCTTTCTTT.

This clonotype was found a few times. The V and J genes are TRBV2 and TRBJ2-7; D gene ambiguous. The germline V gene encodes CDR1 SNHLY and CDR2 FYNNEI. V lost 0 bases, J lost 2 bases, and 11 bases lay in between. The CDR3 contains 15 residues. The CDR3 is CASSEALGSTYEQYF. The CDR3 bases are TGTGCCAGCAGTGAAGCGCTCGGGTCTACCTACGAGCAGTACTTC.

The table lists this clonotype with many counts. The chain combines TRBV19 with TRBJ1-2; D remains ambiguous. V was clipped by 4 bases and J by 6 bases, with 18 bases between them. The CDR3 is 15 residues long. Germline V CDR1 and CDR2: LNHDA, SQIVND (reference sequence). CDR3 sequence: CASSTLQKAGHGYTF. Here the CDR3 DNA reads TGTGCCAGTAGTACTCTACAGAAGGCTGGCCATGGCTACACCTTC.

There are many counts of this clonotype. This chain uses TRBV3-1 with TRBJ2-6; 10 positions match TRBD1. This CDR3 region has 12 residues. The germline gives CDR1 LGHDT, CDR2 YNNKEL (reference sequence). The trim removed 3 bases at V and 17 bases at J, leaving 4 bases unmatched. The CDR3 bases are TGTGCCAGCAGCCAGCGGGACAGGGGTGTGACTTTC. The encoded protein is CASSQRDRGVTF.

This clonotype was recorded at least ten times. This chain uses TRBV6-2 or TRBV6-3 with TRBJ2-1, with a possible D match to TRBD2 (6 bases). Trimming cost V 6 bases and J 2 bases, with 14 bases left between them. CDR1 is MNHEY and CDR2 is SVGEGT in the germline V gene. This CDR3 is built from 15 residues. The CDR3 region is CASRAGPPPYNEQFF. The CDR3 coding sequence is TGTGCCAGCAGGGCGGGACCTCCGCCCTACAATGAGCAGTTCTTC.

This clonotype was observed many times. The chain is built from TRBV7-9 and TRBJ2-1; 10 bases agree with TRBD2. The trim removed 5 bases at V and 7 bases at J, leaving 8 bases unmatched. The CDR3 loop spans 15 amino acids. The germline gives CDR1 SEHNR, CDR2 FQNEAQ (reference sequence). In nucleotides, the CDR3 is TGTGCCAGCAGCCAGAAGCGGGAGGGGGTAAATGAGCAGTTCTTC. It specifies CASSQKREGVNEQFF. Full variable domain (outside the CDR3, taken from reference TRBV7-9 and TRBJ2-1): DTGVSQNPRHKITKRGQNVTFRCDPISEHNRLYWYRQTLGQGPEFLTYFQNEAQLEKSRLLSDRFSAERPKGSFSTLEIQRTEQGDSAMYLCASSQKREGVNEQFFGPGTRLTVL.

This clonotype was seen repeatedly, ten times or more. This chain connects TRBV5-1 to TRBJ1-1, with TRBD1 as a possible D gene (6 bases). The V gene's germline CDR1 is SGHRS and CDR2 YFSETQ. The germline V and J ends were trimmed by 0 bases and 1 base, with 13 bases remaining between them. CDR3 length: 16 residues. CDR3 sequence reads: CASSLAVWGANTEAFF. The CDR3 DNA sequence: TGCGCCAGCAGCTTGGCCGTATGGGGGGCGAACACTGAAGCTTTCTTT.

The sample holds many counts of this clonotype. CDR3 amino acids: CASSRGTGDSGELFF. The CDR3 DNA is TGTGCCAGCAGTAGAGGGACAGGGGACAGCGGGGAGCTGTTTTTT. The rearrangement uses TRBV6-5 and TRBJ2-2, with 10 bases matching TRBD1. The V and J ends lost 5 bases and 7 bases, in that order; junction bases with no gene match: 7. The V gene's germline CDR1 is MNHEY and CDR2 SVGAGI. The length of the CDR3 is 15 residues.

A remark on this clonotype: Just one base apart from a much larger clone, this may be a read error. This sequence joins TRBV7-2 and TRBJ2-1; 15 nucleotides match TRBD2. Germline CDR1 reads SGHTA; CDR2 reads FQGNSA. This CDR3 is built from 19 residues. CDR3: CVSSPGLAGGPGSYNEQFF. The CDR3 region has the DNA TGTGTCAGCAGCCCGGGACTAGCGGGAGGACCGGGCTCCTACAATGAGCAGTTCTTC.

This clonotype was observed many times. The chain is built from TRBV28 and TRBJ2-3; D possibly corresponds to TRBD1 (5 bases). Trimming cost V 8 bases and J 9 bases, with 21 bases left between them. Germline assignment: CDR1 MDHEN and CDR2 SYDVKM. The CDR3 loop spans 14 amino acids. CDR3 sequence reads: CASHGAQWGRTQYF. In nucleotides, the CDR3 is TGTGCCAGCCATGGGGCCCAGTGGGGCCGCACGCAGTATTTT.

The table lists this clonotype with many counts. The chain is built from TRBV9 and TRBJ2-7; possible D gene TRBD2, 5 bases. Trimming took off 0 bases at V and 2 bases at J, with 12 bases between the two ends. CDR3 length equals 15 residues. CDR1 is SGDLS and CDR2 is YYNGEE in the germline V gene. CDR3: CASSVESGGTYEQYF. The CDR3 bases are TGTGCCAGCAGCGTAGAAAGCGGAGGCACCTACGAGCAGTACTTC.

Ten or more counts support this clonotype. CDR3 residues: CSALLQGAGYEQYF. Here the CDR3 DNA reads TGCAGTGCGCTCTTACAGGGGGCAGGGTACGAGCAGTACTTC. V gene TRBV20-1 combines with J gene TRBJ2-7; TRBD1 aligns across 9 bases. V shed 6 bases, J shed 4 bases, and the junction held 10 bases outside the gene matches. Germline CDR1 DFQATT, CDR2 SNEGSKA (reference sequence). The CDR3 consists of 14 residues.

V and J are TRBV5-1 and TRBJ2-5; D not resolved. There are 14 residues in the CDR3. V was pared by 1 base and J by 4 bases, with 11 bases between. Germline V gene sequence: CDR1 SGHRS, CDR2 YFSETQ. The CDR3 loop is CASSLNGPGETQYF. CDR3 DNA sequence: TGCGCCAGCAGCTTGAACGGGCCCGGAGAGACCCAGTACTTC.

This clonotype appeared many times. The chain carries TRBV5-1 and TRBJ2-1; unclear D gene. The germline V gene has CDR1 SGHRS and CDR2 YFSETQ. Trimming shortened V by 3 bases and J by 6 bases, and 10 bases separated the two germline ends. The CDR3 totals 13 residues. The CDR3 loop reads CASSSDNLNEQFF. As DNA, the CDR3 is TGCGCCAGCAGCTCTGACAACCTCAATGAGCAGTTCTTC.

This clonotype turned up a few times. The V call is TRBV29-1, the J call TRBJ1-5; possibly TRBD1 for D (6 bases). V lost 1 base, J lost 6 bases, and 13 bases lay in between. The length of the CDR3 is 14 residues. CDR1 and CDR2 from the germline V gene are SQVTM and ANQGSEA. Here the CDR3 DNA reads TGCAGCGTTGAAGTTTCGGGGGGCGGTCAGCCCCAGCATTTT. It specifies CSVEVSGGGQPQHF.

This clonotype was seen many times. The chain employs TRBV6-2 or TRBV6-3 and TRBJ2-3; no definite D call. Germline values: CDR1 MNHEY, CDR2 SVGEGT. Deletions cut 3 bases from V and 0 bases from J, with 16 bases between. This CDR3 spans 17 amino acids. DNA of the CDR3: TGTGCCAGCAGTTATGAAGGACCGAAGCATAGCACAGATACGCAGTATTTT. It encodes CASSYEGPKHSTDTQYF.

This clonotype was counted at least ten times. The J gene is TRBJ1-3, the V gene TRBV6-1, with a tentative D call TRBD1 (6 bases). The V and J ends lost 3 bases and 0 bases respectively, with 9 bases between them. CDR1 is MNHNS and CDR2 is SASEGT in the germline V gene. The CDR3 length is 15 residues. The CDR3 here is CASSDLGHSGNTIYF. CDR3 sequence (DNA): TGTGCCAGCAGTGATCTGGGACACTCTGGAAACACCATATATTTT.

This clonotype appeared many times. V usage is TRBV7-2 and J usage is TRBJ2-1; 7 nucleotides align to TRBD2. Unmatched junction bases numbered 16, after V lost 4 bases and J lost 10 bases. Germline V gene sequence: CDR1 SGHTA, CDR2 FQGNSA. There are 16 residues in the CDR3. This CDR3 reads CASSSFGSGGEREQFF. In nucleotides, the CDR3 is TGTGCCAGCAGCTCCTTCGGGTCGGGAGGAGAGCGGGAGCAGTTCTTC.

The CDR3 nucleotides are TGTGCCAGCAGACCCACCCCGGGACAGGGTACCTATGGCTACACCTTC. Translated: CASRPTPGQGTYGYTF. This chain links TRBV28 with TRBJ1-2; TRBD1 matches 9 bases. The CDR3 consists of 16 residues. Germline V gene data show CDR1 as MDHEN and CDR2 as SYDVKM. Unmatched junction bases numbered 12, after V lost 6 bases and J lost 4 bases.

This clonotype has at least ten counts. The chain is built from TRBV25-1 and TRBJ1-5; D gene ambiguous. Trimming pared 2 bases from V and 0 bases from J, leaving 8 bases between. Germline V gene sequence: CDR1 MGHDK, CDR2 SYGVNS. The CDR3 length is 15 residues. In nucleotides, the CDR3 is TGTGCCAGCAGTGAAGACAAACTTAGCAATCAGCCCCAGCATTTT. It translates to CASSEDKLSNQPQHF.

At least ten counts were recorded for this clonotype. This sequence joins TRBV12-3 or TRBV12-4 and TRBJ2-7, with 12 bases fitting TRBD2. The CDR3 contains 17 residues. V shed 4 bases, J shed 2 bases, and the junction held 9 bases outside the gene matches. CDR3 DNA sequence: TGTGCCAGCAGTTCTAGCGGGAGGGCCGAATTCACCTACGAGCAGTACTTC. Protein sequence: CASSSSGRAEFTYEQYF.

Points on this clonotype: A read error is likely here: a far larger clone is one base away. The rearrangement uses TRBV3-1 and TRBJ2-2; 9 bases align to TRBD1. CDR1 and CDR2 (germline): LGHDT, YNNKEL (reference sequence). The CDR3 spans 15 residues. The CDR3 loop reads CAISTQGADTWELFF. The CDR3 bases are TGTGCCATCAGCACACAGGGGGCGGACACCTGGGAGCTGTTTTTT.

The gene calls are TRBV27 and TRBJ2-3; possible D gene TRBD2, 5 bases. There are 16 residues in the CDR3. Germline assignment: CDR1 MNHEY and CDR2 SMNVEV (reference sequence). V was trimmed by 5 bases and J by 0 bases, leaving 15 bases between them. The CDR3 loop is CASSILRAASTDTQYF. The CDR3 DNA reads as TGTGCCAGCAGTATCCTACGAGCGGCTAGCACAGATACGCAGTATTTT.

There are many counts of this clonotype. The genes are TRBV9 and TRBJ1-2; D perhaps matches TRBD1 (5 bases). The V end lost 0 bases, the J end lost 4 bases, and 10 bases lay between the germline ends. The CDR3 consists of 14 residues. Looked up from germline, CDR1 is SGDLS and CDR2 is YYNGEE. The CDR3 is CASSVGRDGYGYTF. CDR3 nucleotides: TGTGCCAGCAGCGTAGGGCGGGACGGCTATGGCTACACCTTC.